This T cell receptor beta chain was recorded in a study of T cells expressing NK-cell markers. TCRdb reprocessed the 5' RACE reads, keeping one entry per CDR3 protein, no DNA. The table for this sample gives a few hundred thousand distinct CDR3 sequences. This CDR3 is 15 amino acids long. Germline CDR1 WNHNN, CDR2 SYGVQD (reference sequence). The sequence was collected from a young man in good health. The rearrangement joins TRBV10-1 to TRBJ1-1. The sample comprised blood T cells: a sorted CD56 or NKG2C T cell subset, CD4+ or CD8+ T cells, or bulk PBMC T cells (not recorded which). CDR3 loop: CASSENSGGLTEAFF.